The source of this TCR beta chain is a study of blood T cell repertoires in COVID-19. Background on the study: Whether acute or convalescent, the COVID-19 samples came from the United States, Italy and Spain. The cDNA or gDNA used as material had been derived from T cells, B-cell-depleted T cells, or PBMCs.

Per the study methods: From reference gene primer amplification, estimates of nucleated cell counts were derived. Profiled with immunoSEQ multiplex PCR; TCRdb holds only in-frame clones, not every one. V, J and clone size were drawn from that table, and D and trimming were deduced from the DNA. Seen here are about 88,000 clones, 88% observed once, and the top ten hold around 3%. CDR1 is KGHSH, CDR2 LQKENI, per germline. V gave up 4 bases and J gave up 0 bases; unmatched junction bases: 3. This CDR3 contains 15 residues. Sequencing was done on a sample of peripheral blood. This sequence was found in a woman over 75 with acute or convalescent COVID-19. The chain joins TRBV18 to TRBJ1-5, with 7 bases fitting TRBD1. The CDR3 DNA reads as TGTGCCAGCTCACTTACAGGGGATAGCAATCAGCCCCAGCATTTT. It specifies CASSLTGDSNQPQHF.